Following are 11 T cell receptor beta chains from one sample sequenced in a study of graft-versus-host responses after intestinal transplantation (dated by TCRdb to about 2021). Their antigen targets remain unknown. Library preparation employed the immunoSEQ multiplex PCR assay. Imported from immuneACCESS, the table was reduced by TCRdb to in-frame sequences with V and J called. These copies leave out some clones; in studies compared against another copy, an unresolved V gene accounts for under half, and the cause of the remainder is not known. This sample comprises some 120,000 clones, just under 95% of them detected only once. The top ten clones comprise 1.2% of the sample. Sample time point, as interpreted from the label and publication: cells obtained before transplantation from donor or recipient. This sample comprised unstimulated CD8+ T cells sorted from spleen or lymph node cells, obtained before transplant. These receptors came from a human donor who was the organ donor for an intestinal transplant.

V is TRBV11-3 and J is TRBJ2-5, with D perhaps being TRBD1 or TRBD2 (5 bases each). This CDR3 is built from 15 residues. Germline V gene lookup returns CDR1 SGHNT and CDR2 YENEEA. Trimming took off 5 bases at V and 1 base at J, with 14 bases between the two ends. The CDR3 sequence is CASSPGTATQETQYF. The CDR3 region has the DNA TGTGCCAGCAGCCCGGGGACGGCAACCCAAGAGACCCAGTACTTC.

The gene calls are TRBV10-1 and TRBJ1-3; a possible D gene is TRBD1 (5 bases). CDR3 size: 16 residues. Germline CDR1 is WNHNN and CDR2 is SYGVQD (reference sequence). The V end was cut by 6 bases, the J end by 0 bases, with 15 bases between. The CDR3 nucleotides are TGCGCCAGCAGCGAGGGGCCTTATCACTCTGGAAACACCATATATTTT. Protein product: CASSEGPYHSGNTIYF.

The chain couples TRBV7-9 to TRBJ2-1, with TRBD2 matching 7 bases. Germline-derived CDR1 and CDR2 are SEHNR and FQNEAQ (reference sequence). There are 15 residues in the CDR3. The junction had 6 bases not matched to a gene; V was cut back by 5 bases and J by 2 bases. The CDR3 DNA reads TGTGCCAGCAGCCCATACAGCGGGGCCTACAATGAGCAGTTCTTC. It encodes CASSPYSGAYNEQFF.

This chain connects TRBV9 to TRBJ1-1; TRBD1 agrees at 8 bases. After removal of 0 bases from V and 4 bases from J, the junction contained 8 bases not matched to a gene. Germline CDR1 is SGDLS and CDR2 is YYNGEE. The length of the CDR3 is 16 residues. CDR3: CASSVAGQGLSTEAFF. CDR3 nucleotides: TGTGCCAGCAGCGTAGCCGGACAGGGACTGAGCACTGAAGCTTTCTTT. Full variable domain (outside the CDR3, taken from reference TRBV9 and TRBJ1-1): DSGVTQTPKHLITATGQRVTLRCSPRSGDLSVYWYQQSLDQGLQFLIQYYNGEERAKGNILERFSAQQFPDLHSELNLSSLELGDSALYFCASSVAGQGLSTEAFFGQGTRLTVV.

V is TRBV5-6 and J is TRBJ2-7, with D perhaps matching TRBD1 (6 bases). Deletions cut 0 bases from V and 8 bases from J, with 15 bases between. The CDR3 length is 14 residues. In germline, CDR1 is SGHDT, CDR2 YYEEEE. The CDR3 DNA reads TGTGCCAGCAGCTTGGCCGAGGGCAGGGGTAAGCAGTACTTC. Translated: CASSLAEGRGKQYF.

The chain carries TRBV5-1 and TRBJ2-7; TRBD2 matches 8 bases. Losses at the gene ends were 0 bases for V and 4 bases for J; bases not matched to a gene: 12. CDR3 length equals 17 residues. CDR1 and CDR2 from the germline V gene are SGHRS and YFSETQ. The CDR3 loop reads CASSLAGPGTSKYEQYF. The CDR3 nucleotides read TGCGCCAGCAGCTTGGCCGGTCCTGGGACTAGTAAGTACGAGCAGTACTTC. The variable domain in full, completed from reference TRBV5-1 and TRBJ2-7, reads KAGVTQTPRYLIKTRGQQVTLSCSPISGHRSVSWYQQTPGQGLQFLFEYFSETQRNKGNFPGRFSGRQFSNSRSEMNVSTLELGDSALYLCASSLAGPGTSKYEQYFGPGTRLTVT.

This clone was seen just once. The gene calls are TRBV4-1 and TRBJ2-7; 11 bases align to TRBD1. This CDR3 contains 15 residues. The trim removed 4 bases at V and 5 bases at J, leaving 7 bases unmatched. The germline gives CDR1 MGHRA, CDR2 YSYEKL. The CDR3 DNA follows: TGCGCCAGCAGCCTGGGGACAGGGGGTAACGACGAGCAGTACTTC. Translating it yields CASSLGTGGNDEQYF.

A remark on this clone: One junction end disagrees with the germline gene, perhaps due to a read error. This chain uses TRBV7-9 with TRBJ2-3; unclear D gene. Germline lookup yields CDR1 SEHNR and CDR2 FQNEAQ (reference sequence). This CDR3 spans 13 amino acids. The CDR3 sequence is CASSLGGQDAQYF. The CDR3 nucleotides read TGTGCCAGCAGCTTAGGGGGTCAAGATGCGCAGTATTTT.

The genes are TRBV7-9 and TRBJ1-2, with D possibly being TRBD1 (6 bases). CDR1 SEHNR and CDR2 FQNEAQ come from the germline V gene (reference sequence). Trimming took 4 bases from V and 7 from J, leaving 19 bases between them. The CDR3 loop spans 15 amino acids. CDR3 sequence reads: CASSSDVGGGTGYTF. CDR3 sequence (DNA): TGTGCCAGCAGCTCCGATGTGGGGGGCGGAACTGGCTACACCTTC.

The gene calls are TRBV4-1 and TRBJ2-3; 7 bases are shared with TRBD1. Germline CDR1 reads MGHRA; CDR2 reads YSYEKL. V gave up 3 bases and J gave up 5 bases; unmatched junction bases: 11. This CDR3 has 16 residues. CDR3 amino acids: CASSQPPGTVEDTQYF. CDR3 sequence (DNA): TGCGCCAGCAGCCAGCCGCCTGGGACAGTTGAAGATACGCAGTATTTT.

V and J are TRBV29-1 and TRBJ1-5; TRBD1 might be the D (5 bases). The CDR3 is 10 residues long. In germline, CDR1 is SQVTM, CDR2 ANQGSEA. The V end lost 4 bases, the J end lost 10 bases, and 8 bases lay between the germline ends. CDR3 residues: CSVGQGPQHF. CDR3 bases: TGCAGCGTTGGGCAGGGCCCCCAGCATTTT.